The entry that follows covers one T cell receptor beta chain sequence. The antigen is not known. This entry belongs to a study of shared clonotypes between healthy human individuals. Study information: Donors, aged 18 to 49, were a couple of women and a few men.

Study-level points and caveats: In having few donors, the study represented limited genetic and exposure-history diversity.

Approximately 30,000 T cell genomes (about 0.2 ug DNA) went into each sorted-subset replicate. Clones were sequenced by immunoSEQ multiplex PCR, and TCRdb holds only the in-frame ones, with some missing. Of more than 2 million clones in the sample, 93% are singletons; the top ten hold under 2%. Naive CD8 cells, CD45RO-negative and positively selected for CCR7, excluded terminally differentiated effector memory CD45RA+ cells. Adult Caucasians living in Nashville, Tennessee made up all of the donors. Source material: naive CD8+ T cells from PBMCs. The sequence derives from a man younger than 30 in good health. Some clones in this sample may be carry-over from other donors' samples.

CDR3 sequence reads: CASSAQGLGEPQHF. CDR3 bases: TGTGCCAGCAGCGCCCAGGGTCTGGGCGAGCCCCAGCATTTT. The gene calls are TRBV9 and TRBJ1-5, with D tentatively TRBD1 (5 bases). Germline loops: CDR1 SGDLS, CDR2 YYNGEE. V was trimmed by 3 bases and J by 8 bases, leaving 15 bases between them. The CDR3 runs to 14 residues.